The 32 T cell receptor beta chains below all came from one sample that was sequenced in a study of memory B cells and T cells in multiple sclerosis. Some clones are missing from TCRdb's copy, which holds only in-frame ones; the method was immunoSEQ multiplex PCR. The repertoire has about 32,000 clones, 86% of them found once; the top ten carry less than 3.5%. Stimulus-free culture yielded autoproliferating CFSE-dim and non-proliferating CFSE-high T cells, each sequenced separately. Pooled replicate wells came from around 5x10^7 CFSE-labeled PBMCs cultured about seven days without stimulus. No antigen has been identified for these receptors. The sample consisted of PBMCs from blood kept in culture. The source is a human donor with multiple sclerosis.

The chain recombines TRBV9 with TRBJ1-6; 8 bases fit TRBD1. CDR1 SGDLS and CDR2 YYNGEE come from the germline V gene. With V trimmed by 2 bases and J by 8 bases, 3 bases remained unmatched. CDR3 length: 14 amino acids. The chain's CDR3 is CASSVGQVHSPLHF. CDR3 nucleotide sequence: TGTGCCAGCAGCGTGGGACAGGTCCATTCACCCCTCCACTTT.

This chain connects TRBV5-4 to TRBJ2-2; 7 bases line up with TRBD2. The V gene end was trimmed by 4 bases and the J gene end by 2 bases; junction bases not matched to a gene: 8. The CDR3 covers 16 residues. Per the germline V gene, CDR1 is SGHNT and CDR2 is YYREEE (reference sequence). CDR3 bases: TGTGCCAGCAGCCCCCCACGGGGACTAAACACCGGGGAGCTGTTTTTT. It encodes CASSPPRGLNTGELFF.

The chain uses TRBV5-1 and TRBJ2-7, with 14 positions matching TRBD2. V trimming: 5 bases; J trimming: 5 bases; junction bases outside the gene matches: 6. This CDR3 contains 15 residues. Per germline, CDR1 SGHRS and CDR2 YFSETQ. The CDR3 sequence: CASRETSGRAHEQYF. The CDR3 region has the DNA TGCGCCAGCAGGGAGACTAGCGGGAGGGCCCACGAGCAGTACTTC.

The rearrangement links TRBV2 to TRBJ2-3; D unresolved. The V gene lost 7 bases and the J gene lost 6 bases, with 8 bases spanning the gap. Per germline, CDR1 SNHLY and CDR2 FYNNEI. There are 11 residues in the CDR3. CDR3 amino acids: CASNSRDTQYF. Here the CDR3 DNA reads TGTGCCAGCAACAGTCGGGATACGCAGTATTTT.

J is TRBJ1-4 and V is TRBV6-1; 7 bases line up with TRBD1. CDR1 MNHNS and CDR2 SASEGT come from the germline V gene. This CDR3 is 14 amino acids long. The ends lost 7 bases at V and 0 bases at J; junction bases unmatched: 2. CDR3 residues: CASIDRATNEKLFF. CDR3 DNA: TGTGCCAGCATAGACAGGGCAACTAATGAAAAACTGTTTTTT.

This chain connects TRBV15 to TRBJ2-1; a possible D gene is TRBD2 (6 bases). CDR3 length: 14 amino acids. Germline values: CDR1 LNHNV, CDR2 YYDKDF (reference sequence). The V gene lost 5 bases and the J gene lost 4 bases, with 12 bases spanning the gap. CDR3 DNA sequence: TGTGCCACCAGCCCCCTGGAGGGGTACAATGAGCAGTTCTTC. This gives the protein CATSPLEGYNEQFF.

J is TRBJ2-7 and V is TRBV7-2; 9 bases are a match to TRBD1. The CDR3 covers 14 residues. The trim removed 8 bases at V and 9 bases at J, leaving 14 bases unmatched. The germline gives CDR1 SGHTA, CDR2 FQGNSA. The CDR3 spells CASLPGTGYLGQYF. The CDR3 nucleotides are TGTGCCAGCTTACCCGGGACAGGGTATTTGGGGCAGTACTTC.

The CDR3 spells CASSLGRTSGRWSTDTQYF. The CDR3 DNA sequence: TGCGCCAGCAGCTTGGGTAGGACTAGCGGGCGGTGGAGCACAGATACGCAGTATTTT. The chain is built from TRBV5-1 and TRBJ2-3; 11 bases fit TRBD2. J lost 0 bases, V lost 0 bases, and 9 bases had no gene match. The CDR3 has 19 amino acids. Germline V gene data show CDR1 as SGHRS and CDR2 as YFSETQ.

V is TRBV6-1 and J is TRBJ1-3, with D hard to call. CDR3 length equals 12 residues. The V and J ends lost 11 bases and 4 bases respectively, with 12 bases between them. Per germline, CDR1 MNHNS and CDR2 SASEGT. DNA for the CDR3: TGTGCCTCCCGGACGGGCGGAAACACCATATATTTT. Its protein product is CASRTGGNTIYF.

V and J are TRBV19 and TRBJ1-3; no firm D call. There are 15 residues in the CDR3. Between the trimmed V and J ends, which lost 2 bases and 0 bases, there was a span of 8 bases. Germline assignment: CDR1 LNHDA and CDR2 SQIVND (reference sequence). The CDR3 protein is CASSIIGDSGNTIYF. CDR3 DNA: TGTGCCAGTAGTATAATAGGAGACTCTGGAAACACCATATATTTT.

V gene TRBV30 combines with J gene TRBJ1-4, with 9 bases fitting TRBD1. The CDR3 is 15 amino acids. CDR1 and CDR2 (germline): GTSNPN, SVGIG (reference sequence). The V gene end was trimmed by 5 bases and the J gene end by 2 bases; junction bases not matched to a gene: 6. CDR3 loop: CAWGQTGGTNEKLFF. Written as DNA, the CDR3 is TGTGCCTGGGGACAGACAGGGGGTACTAATGAAAAACTGTTTTTT. Full variable domain (outside the CDR3, taken from reference TRBV30 and TRBJ1-4): SQTIHQWPATLVQPVGSPLSLECTVEGTSNPNLYWYRQAAGRGLQLLFYSVGIGQISSEVPQNLSASRPQDRQFILSSKKLLLSDSGFYLCAWGQTGGTNEKLFFGSGTQLSVL.

This clone was seen a single time. V usage is TRBV5-1 and J usage is TRBJ2-1; 8 nucleotides agree with TRBD2. V gave up 3 bases and J gave up 2 bases; unmatched junction bases: 1. Germline loops: CDR1 SGHRS, CDR2 YFSETQ. This CDR3 contains 14 residues. The CDR3 nucleotides are TGCGCCAGCAGCTCGGGACTAGCCTACAATGAGCAGTTCTTC. Its protein product is CASSSGLAYNEQFF.

This chain connects TRBV5-1 to TRBJ2-7; D is possibly TRBD2 (5 bases). Trimming stripped 5 bases from V and 7 bases from J, with 16 bases between. CDR1 SGHRS and CDR2 YFSETQ come from the germline V gene. CDR3 length: 13 residues. Here the CDR3 reads CASRKAQDSEQYF. DNA for the CDR3: TGCGCCAGCAGGAAGGCCCAGGACTCTGAGCAGTACTTC.

This clone appeared a few times. This sequence joins TRBV29-1 and TRBJ2-7; 8 nucleotides line up with TRBD2. CDR3 length equals 15 residues. Looked up from germline, CDR1 is SQVTM and CDR2 is ANQGSEA. Unmatched junction bases numbered 8, after V lost 4 bases and J lost 0 bases. The CDR3 protein is CSVVSVSGTSYEQYF. CDR3 nucleotides: TGCAGCGTTGTGAGCGTTAGCGGGACCTCCTACGAGCAGTACTTC.

This clone was recorded once. This chain uses TRBV13 with TRBJ2-5; TRBD1 aligns across 8 bases. Germline CDR1 and CDR2: PRHDT and FYEKMQ (reference sequence). The CDR3 runs to 13 residues. V trimming: 5 bases; J trimming: 3 bases; junction bases outside the gene matches: 2. The DNA for the CDR3 is TGTGCCAGCAGCATGGACAGGGAAGAGACCCAGTACTTC. This gives the protein CASSMDREETQYF. The full variable domain, with the rest looked up from reference TRBV13 and TRBJ2-5, is AAGVIQSPRHLIKEKRETATLKCYPIPRHDTVYWYQQGPGQDPQFLISFYEKMQSDKGSIPDRFSAQQFSDYHSELNMSSLELGDSALYFCASSMDREETQYFGPGTRLLVL.

This clone was seen more than once but under ten times. The chain is built from TRBV19 and TRBJ2-7; TRBD2 aligns across 7 bases. Germline V CDR1 and CDR2: LNHDA, SQIVND (reference sequence). CDR3 size: 17 residues. The V and J ends lost 4 bases and 5 bases, in that order; junction bases with no gene match: 17. In DNA form, the CDR3 reads TGTGCCAGTAGTACCCGGGACCTAGCGGTTAAAGGGGACGAGCAGTACTTC. It translates to CASSTRDLAVKGDEQYF.

The V gene is TRBV4-2, the J gene TRBJ2-3; no clear D gene. The CDR3 is 14 amino acids. Germline CDR1 and CDR2: LGHNA and YNFKEQ. Trimming shortened V by 0 bases and J by 3 bases, and 7 bases separated the two germline ends. In nucleotides, the CDR3 is TGTGCCAGCAGCCAAGAAGACGGAACAGATACGCAGTATTTT. This sequence encodes CASSQEDGTDTQYF.

The chain carries TRBV2 and TRBJ2-1; the D gene is possibly TRBD1 (8 bases). Trimming removed 5 bases from V and 5 bases from J, with 34 bases in between. The germline gives CDR1 SNHLY, CDR2 FYNNEI. This CDR3 is 21 amino acids long. The CDR3 nucleotides read TGTGCCAGCAGTCCCCACAGGGGGGGGAGGGTAGCGGTATTAGGGGACAATGAGCAGTTCTTC. It is translated as CASSPHRGGRVAVLGDNEQFF.

Only one count was recorded for this clone. This chain uses TRBV19 with TRBJ2-1; TRBD2 agrees at 10 bases. V shed 7 bases and J 8 bases; nucleotides not matched to a gene: 5. Germline assignment: CDR1 LNHDA and CDR2 SQIVND (reference sequence). The CDR3 is 13 amino acids. The CDR3 bases are TGTGCCAGTACGAGCGGGAGGGGCTATGAGCAGTTCTTC. This translates into CASTSGRGYEQFF.

This chain connects TRBV5-1 to TRBJ2-7; 9 nucleotides agree with TRBD2. Losses at the gene ends were 0 bases for V and 2 bases for J; bases not matched to a gene: 6. This CDR3 contains 16 residues. Germline V gives CDR1 SGHRS, CDR2 YFSETQ. As DNA, the CDR3 is TGCGCCAGCAGCTTGGGTAGGGCTAGCGGGACCTACGAGCAGTACTTC. It yields the protein CASSLGRASGTYEQYF.

The chain joins TRBV7-7 to TRBJ2-5; D not resolved. CDR1 is SSHAT, CDR2 FNYEAQ, per germline (reference sequence). The V end lost 0 bases, the J end lost 5 bases, and 16 bases lay between the germline ends. The CDR3 extends over 16 amino acids. The CDR3 loop reads CASSLAAPGSGETQYF. Here the CDR3 DNA reads TGTGCCAGCAGCTTAGCGGCGCCTGGTTCAGGCGAGACCCAGTACTTC.

The chain uses TRBV9 and TRBJ2-7; 15 bases match TRBD2. J lost 3 bases, V lost 4 bases, and 2 bases had no gene match. The CDR3 has 15 residues. Germline values: CDR1 SGDLS, CDR2 YYNGEE. The CDR3 DNA is TGTGCCAGCAGCATGGGACTAGCGGGGGGCTACGAGCAGTACTTC. Encoded protein: CASSMGLAGGYEQYF.

The V gene is TRBV6-4, the J gene TRBJ1-1; 7 nucleotides align to TRBD1. Germline CDR1 MRHNA, CDR2 SNTAGT. This CDR3 region has 13 residues. Trimming cost V 2 bases and J 13 bases; bases outside gene matches: 10. The chain's CDR3 is CASSDPKTGKVFF. The CDR3 DNA reads as TGTGCCAGCAGTGACCCTAAGACAGGGAAGGTTTTCTTT.

The V and J genes are TRBV5-1 and TRBJ2-6; D not certain. The length of the CDR3 is 13 residues. Trimming took 5 bases from V and 3 from J, leaving 6 bases between them. Germline assignment: CDR1 SGHRS and CDR2 YFSETQ. CDR3 protein: CASRRYGANVLTF. The CDR3 nucleotides are TGCGCCAGCAGACGATATGGGGCCAACGTCCTGACTTTC.

The V gene is TRBV5-1, the J gene TRBJ2-1, with D possibly TRBD2 on 6 matching bases. This CDR3 has 15 amino acids. V was trimmed by 4 bases and J by 0 bases, leaving 11 bases between them. Germline values: CDR1 SGHRS, CDR2 YFSETQ. CDR3 nucleotides: TGCGCCAGCAGCCTGGGACTCACCTCCTACAATGAGCAGTTCTTC. It specifies CASSLGLTSYNEQFF.

The V call is TRBV5-4, the J call TRBJ1-2, with TRBD1 as a possible D gene (5 bases). The CDR3 extends over 15 amino acids. V lost 4 bases and J lost 1, with 14 bases in between. Germline-derived CDR1 and CDR2 are SGHNT and YYREEE (reference sequence). This chain's CDR3 is CASSTMTERNYGYTF. In nucleotides, the CDR3 is TGTGCCAGCAGCACCATGACAGAGCGTAACTATGGCTACACCTTC.

V gene TRBV27 combines with J gene TRBJ1-1; tentative D call: TRBD1 (5 bases). Germline assignment: CDR1 MNHEY and CDR2 SMNVEV (reference sequence). The length of the CDR3 is 12 residues. The V gene lost 4 bases and the J gene lost 4 bases, with 7 bases spanning the gap. DNA of the CDR3: TGTGCCAGCAGTTCGAGGGGCACTGAAGCTTTCTTT. Encoded protein: CASSSRGTEAFF.

V usage is TRBV30 and J usage is TRBJ2-3, with TRBD1 matching 8 bases. J was trimmed by 0 bases and V by 1 base; bases with no gene match: 0. The CDR3 has 14 amino acids. Looked up from germline, CDR1 is GTSNPN and CDR2 is SVGIG (reference sequence). As DNA, the CDR3 is TGTGCCTGGAGTGGGGACAGGAGCACAGATACGCAGTATTTT. Translated: CAWSGDRSTDTQYF.

This clone was seen only once. The chain combines TRBV11-3 with TRBJ2-7, with D possibly called TRBD1 or TRBD2 (6 bases each). The CDR3 totals 13 residues. Trimming stripped 6 bases from V and 6 bases from J, with 15 bases between. Germline loops: CDR1 SGHNT, CDR2 YENEEA. CDR3 sequence reads: CASSFIGGSEQYF. CDR3 bases: TGTGCCAGCAGTTTTATAGGGGGGAGCGAGCAGTACTTC.

This clone was detected once. The J gene is TRBJ2-5, the V gene TRBV19; TRBD1 is a possible D gene (7 bases). Trimming removed 9 bases from V and 7 bases from J, with 15 bases in between. Germline V gene data show CDR1 as LNHDA and CDR2 as SQIVND (reference sequence). This CDR3 has 12 residues. This chain's CDR3 is CASQGGPGTQYF. In DNA form, the CDR3 reads TGTGCCAGCCAGGGGGGACCGGGGACCCAGTACTTC.

CDR3 nucleotides: TGTGCCAGCAGTCCCGGGTCACTAAACACTGAAGCTTTCTTT. Residues: CASSPGSLNTEAFF. The chain links TRBV6-5 to TRBJ1-1, with D hard to call. The CDR3 sequence is 14 residues long. Germline CDR1 MNHEY, CDR2 SVGAGI. V was shortened by 5 bases and J by 2 bases, with 12 bases between the two germline ends.

The V gene is TRBV19, the J gene TRBJ1-4; D unresolved. Between the trimmed V and J ends, which lost 3 bases and 11 bases, there was a span of 16 bases. CDR1 LNHDA and CDR2 SQIVND come from the germline V gene (reference sequence). The CDR3 loop spans 14 amino acids. CDR3 sequence reads: CASSIVQRHEKLFF. CDR3 bases: TGTGCCAGTAGTATCGTACAGCGCCACGAGAAACTGTTTTTT.